The clone carrying this T cell receptor (beta chain) is a singleton in its sample. Since the library was made to target alpha chains, this beta chain is a stray read and its abundance is not meaningful. Using its own MiXCR run on the RT-PCR reads, TCRdb lists one record per CDR3 protein. The data show about 6,500 distinct CDR3 sequences, approximately 91% seen once. There are 15 residues in the CDR3. The germline V gene encodes CDR1 MNHEY and CDR2 SVGAGI. Trimming at V came to 7 bases and at J to 3 bases, leaving 11 bases not matched to a gene. The sequencing sample was made of memory CD4+ T cells from blood. This chain uses TRBV6-5 with TRBJ2-7; 8 positions match TRBD1. The clonotype comes from a female donor in good health, serving as a healthy control. CDR3 sequence reads: CASNKTPGTGYEQYF. In DNA form, the CDR3 reads TGTGCCAGCAACAAAACCCCCGGGACAGGCTACGAGCAGTACTTC.